One and the same sample provided the 32 T cell receptor beta chains below, sequenced in a study of blood T cell repertoires in COVID-19. TCRdb's table, derived via immunoSEQ multiplex PCR, lists solely in-frame clones and lacks some. The table has around 200,000 clones, around 85% seen once; the top ten hold approximately 11%. The specimen sequenced was peripheral blood. These receptors originate from a woman aged 55-70 years with COVID-19, enrolled during active disease.

This sequence joins TRBV6-1 and TRBJ2-7; D might be TRBD1 (6 bases). In germline, CDR1 is MNHNS, CDR2 SASEGT. V lost 1 base, J lost 7 bases, and 14 bases lay in between. There are 14 residues in the CDR3. The CDR3 bases are TGTGCCAGCAGTGAAGTAATGGGGGCCGAGGAGCAGTACTTC. It specifies CASSEVMGAEEQYF.

This clone has more than one count but fewer than ten. The chain employs TRBV10-3 and TRBJ1-4; unclear D gene. From germline, CDR1 is ENHRY and CDR2 SYGVKD. The CDR3 totals 14 residues. V lost 4 bases and J 5 bases, leaving 11 bases between the germline ends. The chain's CDR3 is CAISAHGFNEKLFF. The DNA for the CDR3 is TGTGCCATCAGTGCCCACGGGTTCAATGAAAAACTGTTTTTT.

This chain uses TRBV9 with TRBJ1-4; 8 bases align to TRBD1. The CDR3 has 15 residues. Trimming cost V 0 bases and J 7 bases; bases outside gene matches: 5. CDR1 and CDR2 (germline): SGDLS, YYNGEE. CDR3 DNA sequence: TGTGCCAGCAGCGTAGAGGGCAGGGGGCGTGAAAAACTGTTTTTT. Amino acids: CASSVEGRGREKLFF. The entire variable domain, with the rest obtained from reference TRBV9 and TRBJ1-4, is as follows: DSGVTQTPKHLITATGQRVTLRCSPRSGDLSVYWYQQSLDQGLQFLIQYYNGEERAKGNILERFSAQQFPDLHSELNLSSLELGDSALYFCASSVEGRGREKLFFGSGTQLSVL.

The rearrangement links TRBV15 to TRBJ2-4, with a possible D match to TRBD2 (6 bases). The CDR3 runs to 17 residues. The V end lost 0 bases, the J end lost 1 base, and 13 bases lay between the germline ends. The V gene's germline CDR1 is LNHNV and CDR2 YYDKDF (reference sequence). The CDR3 DNA follows: TGTGCCACCAGCAGAGATCTGGGGGAGGTGGCCAAAAACATTCAGTACTTC. Protein product: CATSRDLGEVAKNIQYF.

The chain carries TRBV9 and TRBJ2-7; the D gene is possibly TRBD2 (6 bases). The CDR3 contains 16 residues. Germline V gene data show CDR1 as SGDLS and CDR2 as YYNGEE. V dropped 4 bases and J dropped 3 bases, with 20 bases sitting between them. The CDR3: CASSPRSGTRNYEQYF. The CDR3 DNA reads TGTGCCAGCAGCCCCCGGTCCGGGACTCGGAACTACGAGCAGTACTTC. Filled out from reference TRBV9 and TRBJ2-7, the complete variable domain reads DSGVTQTPKHLITATGQRVTLRCSPRSGDLSVYWYQQSLDQGLQFLIQYYNGEERAKGNILERFSAQQFPDLHSELNLSSLELGDSALYFCASSPRSGTRNYEQYFGPGTRLTVT.

V and J are TRBV4-3 and TRBJ2-7; TRBD1 aligns across 12 bases. The CDR3 length is 16 residues. The germline gives CDR1 LGHNA, CDR2 YSLEER. The V segment lost 1 base and the J segment 6 bases; nucleotides outside the gene matches: 7. CDR3 sequence (DNA): TGCGCCAGCAGCCAAGTTGTTGGGACAGGGGGCTTCGAGCAGTACTTC. Its protein is CASSQVVGTGGFEQYF.

V is TRBV7-2 and J is TRBJ1-2; 8 positions match TRBD1. CDR3 length equals 15 residues. CDR1 and CDR2 (germline): SGHTA, FQGNSA. V trimming: 5 bases; J trimming: 4 bases; junction bases outside the gene matches: 9. Written as DNA, the CDR3 is TGTGCCAGCAGCCCAAGACAGGGGACGTCCTATGGCTACACCTTC. Protein sequence: CASSPRQGTSYGYTF.

By proportion, this clone is medium-sized (0.01 to 0.1%). The chain carries TRBV4-3 and TRBJ1-5; D is unresolved. The CDR3 loop spans 15 amino acids. The germline V gene has CDR1 LGHNA and CDR2 YSLEER. Trimming took 0 bases from V and 0 from J, leaving 6 bases between them. CDR3 nucleotides: TGCGCCAGCAGCCAAGATCACAATAGCAATCAGCCCCAGCATTTT. This translates into CASSQDHNSNQPQHF.

V gene TRBV2 combines with J gene TRBJ1-5; D possibly corresponds to TRBD1 (5 bases). Deletions cut 4 bases from V and 5 bases from J, with 9 bases between. The CDR3 length is 13 residues. Looked up from germline, CDR1 is SNHLY and CDR2 is FYNNEI. CDR3 protein: CASSAIGDQPQHF. The CDR3 nucleotides read TGTGCCAGCAGTGCAATAGGGGATCAGCCCCAGCATTTT.

The genes are TRBV20-1 and TRBJ2-7; D unresolved. The CDR3 has 11 amino acids. Germline CDR1 is DFQATT and CDR2 is SNEGSKA (reference sequence). Trimming shortened V by 1 base and J by 3 bases, and 4 bases separated the two germline ends. The CDR3 spells CSARANYEQYF. The CDR3 DNA sequence: TGCAGTGCTAGAGCAAACTACGAGCAGTACTTC.

This chain joins TRBV28 and TRBJ1-4; D is ambiguous. V was clipped by 2 bases and J by 6 bases, with 16 bases between them. CDR1 and CDR2 (germline): MDHEN, SYDVKM. CDR3 length equals 16 residues. In nucleotides, the CDR3 is TGTGCCAGCAGTTTAGGGCCAGAGGGAGGCGATGAAAAACTGTTTTTT. Its translation is CASSLGPEGGDEKLFF.

J is TRBJ1-2 and V is TRBV3-1 (or the pseudogene TRBV3-2), with TRBD1 matching 7 bases. This CDR3 has 13 amino acids. J was trimmed by 3 bases and V by 4 bases; bases with no gene match: 2. Germline CDR1 LGHDT, CDR2 YNNKEL (reference sequence). This CDR3 reads CASSLQGDYGYTF. For the CDR3, the DNA is TGTGCCAGCAGCCTTCAGGGGGACTATGGCTACACCTTC.

As DNA, the CDR3 is TGTGCCAGTAGTATTTCATTACAGGGGGGTAAGGGCTACACCTTC. Amino acids: CASSISLQGGKGYTF. The chain employs TRBV19 and TRBJ1-2, with 8 bases matching TRBD1. The CDR3 is 15 amino acids. CDR1 and CDR2 from the germline V gene are LNHDA and SQIVND (reference sequence). The trim removed 3 bases at V and 8 bases at J, leaving 11 bases unmatched.

Only one count was recorded for this clone. The chain combines TRBV6-5 with TRBJ2-7; 8 nucleotides match TRBD1. V lost 5 bases to trimming and J lost 2 bases; unmatched junction nucleotides: 5. Germline values: CDR1 MNHEY, CDR2 SVGAGI. This CDR3 contains 14 residues. The CDR3 loop is CASSSGQGAYEQYF. CDR3 DNA sequence: TGTGCCAGCAGTAGCGGACAGGGAGCCTACGAGCAGTACTTC.

V is TRBV6-2 or TRBV6-3 and J is TRBJ1-5; the match to TRBD1 covers 7 bases. The CDR3 runs 13 residues. Germline V gives CDR1 MNHEY, CDR2 SVGEGT. The trim removed 5 bases at V and 4 bases at J, leaving 2 bases unmatched. This CDR3 is CASSRDRNQPQHF. The CDR3 DNA is TGTGCCAGCAGTCGGGACAGAAATCAGCCCCAGCATTTT.

The DNA of the CDR3 is TGTGCCAGCAGTTTTTACCAGGGCCGTCAAGAGACCCAGTACTTC. Amino acids: CASSFYQGRQETQYF. The chain employs TRBV28 and TRBJ2-5; possibly TRBD1 for D (5 bases). Deletions cut 3 bases from V and 2 bases from J, with 13 bases between. Per the germline V gene, CDR1 is MDHEN and CDR2 is SYDVKM. CDR3 size: 15 residues. Combining the CDR3 with reference TRBV28 and TRBJ2-5 gives the whole variable domain DVKVTQSSRYLVKRTGEKVFLECVQDMDHENMFWYRQDPGLGLRLIYFSYDVKMKEKGDIPEGYSVSREKKERFSLILESASTNQTSMYLCASSFYQGRQETQYFGPGTRLLVL.

Regarding this clone: The sample has other DNA sequences that encode this CDR3 too. The V and J genes are TRBV27 and TRBJ1-2, with D perhaps matching TRBD1 (6 bases). Germline V gives CDR1 MNHEY, CDR2 SMNVEV (reference sequence). The CDR3 totals 13 residues. V was cut by 3 bases and J by 2 bases, with 7 bases left in between. CDR3 nucleotide sequence: TGTGCCAGCAGTTTGAGGGGGAACTATGGCTACACCTTC. It specifies CASSLRGNYGYTF.

The rearrangement links TRBV6-2 or TRBV6-3 to TRBJ2-7; 9 bases match TRBD2. CDR1 is MNHEY and CDR2 is SVGEGT in the germline V gene. V was pared by 5 bases and J by 6 bases, with 20 bases of the junction left unmatched. The CDR3 totals 18 residues. CDR3 sequence reads: CASSRPLREGLLGLEQYF. CDR3 nucleotides: TGTGCCAGCAGTCGGCCCTTGCGGGAGGGCCTTCTCGGCCTCGAGCAGTACTTC.

This chain connects TRBV7-2 to TRBJ2-1; TRBD2 aligns across 8 bases. The V and J ends lost 0 bases and 2 bases, in that order; junction bases with no gene match: 3. CDR1 is SGHTA, CDR2 FQGNSA, per germline. The CDR3 runs to 16 residues. The CDR3 protein is CASSLASGTPYNEQFF. CDR3 coding DNA: TGTGCCAGCAGCTTAGCTAGCGGGACACCCTACAATGAGCAGTTCTTC.

This chain uses TRBV11-3 with TRBJ2-1; 7 positions match TRBD2. CDR1 and CDR2 from the germline V gene are SGHNT and YENEEA. J was trimmed by 6 bases and V by 5 bases; bases with no gene match: 10. This CDR3 has 15 amino acids. The CDR3 sequence: CASSTVAGTTNEQFF. In nucleotides, the CDR3 is TGTGCCAGCAGCACAGTAGCGGGCACGACCAATGAGCAGTTCTTC.

The chain has TRBV18 and TRBJ1-5; 8 nucleotides line up with TRBD1. Per the germline V gene, CDR1 is KGHSH and CDR2 is LQKENI. The V gene end was trimmed by 5 bases and the J gene end by 6 bases; junction bases not matched to a gene: 9. The CDR3 runs 15 residues. The CDR3 sequence: CASSFSDRDFQPQHF. The CDR3 region has the DNA TGTGCCAGCTCATTTTCGGACAGGGATTTTCAGCCCCAGCATTTT.

The chain links TRBV6-5 to TRBJ2-7, with 9 bases aligning to TRBD1. Trimming removed 4 bases from V and 5 bases from J; junction bases left unmatched: 6. CDR1 MNHEY and CDR2 SVGAGI come from the germline V gene. The CDR3 is made up of 14 amino acids. CDR3 loop: CASSWAGTGNEQYF. CDR3 in DNA: TGTGCCAGCAGTTGGGCCGGGACAGGGAACGAGCAGTACTTC.

CDR3 bases: TGTGCCATCAGGGAAGCCACTAGCCGGGAGCAGTACTTC. Residues: CAIREATSREQYF. V usage is TRBV10-3 and J usage is TRBJ2-7; possible D gene TRBD2, 6 bases. This CDR3 is built from 13 residues. The germline V gene encodes CDR1 ENHRY and CDR2 SYGVKD. V was shortened by 6 bases and J by 7 bases, with 16 bases between the two germline ends.

The chain is built from TRBV27 and TRBJ1-2; TRBD1 aligns across 8 bases. The CDR3 loop spans 16 amino acids. After removal of 5 bases from V and 0 bases from J, the junction contained 8 bases not matched to a gene. CDR1 and CDR2 from the germline V gene are MNHEY and SMNVEV (reference sequence). The CDR3 is CASSTHRTGSNYGYTF. The CDR3 region has the DNA TGTGCCAGCAGTACCCACCGGACAGGGTCTAACTATGGCTACACCTTC.

The V and J genes are TRBV30 and TRBJ1-4; D is undetermined. The V gene's germline CDR1 is GTSNPN and CDR2 SVGIG (reference sequence). The length of the CDR3 is 11 residues. Deletions cut 5 bases from V and 8 bases from J, with 9 bases between. The chain's CDR3 is CAWALREKLFF. In DNA form, the CDR3 reads TGTGCCTGGGCCTTGAGAGAAAAACTGTTTTTT.

V usage is TRBV4-1 and J usage is TRBJ2-7; possibly TRBD1 for D (6 bases). The V and J ends lost 3 bases and 5 bases respectively, with 11 bases between them. CDR1 and CDR2 (germline): MGHRA, YSYEKL. The CDR3 length is 13 residues. The CDR3 nucleotides read TGCGCCAGCAGCCATACTCCAGGGGACGAGCAGTACTTC. It yields the protein CASSHTPGDEQYF.

This sequence joins TRBV6-2 or TRBV6-3 and TRBJ2-7; 9 bases fit TRBD1. V was clipped by 5 bases and J by 3 bases; unmatched bases: 2. From germline, CDR1 is MNHEY and CDR2 SVGEGT. CDR3 length: 13 amino acids. The CDR3 here is CASSRQGVYEQYF. DNA for the CDR3: TGTGCCAGCAGTCGACAGGGGGTCTACGAGCAGTACTTC.

The gene calls are TRBV7-3 and TRBJ2-2, with a tentative D call TRBD2 (6 bases). Germline lookup yields CDR1 SGHTA and CDR2 FQGTGA. This CDR3 has 15 residues. Trimming left V 5 bases short and J 3 bases short, with 13 bases between. CDR3 nucleotide sequence: TGTGCCAGCAGCGCCGGGACTTTATACACCGGGGAGCTGTTTTTT. Its translation: CASSAGTLYTGELFF.

The chain uses TRBV7-9 and TRBJ2-7; TRBD2 might be the D (5 bases). V lost 3 bases to trimming and J lost 0 bases, with 12 bases between them. The germline gives CDR1 SEHNR, CDR2 FQNEAQ (reference sequence). There are 15 residues in the CDR3. CDR3 in DNA: TGTGCCAGCAGCTTCTTGTTAGGGAGCTCCTACGAGCAGTACTTC. This codes for CASSFLLGSSYEQYF.

This chain joins TRBV9 and TRBJ1-1; a weak D match, TRBD1 (6 bases). Trimming removed 4 bases from V and 1 base from J, with 14 bases in between. Germline V gene sequence: CDR1 SGDLS, CDR2 YYNGEE. This CDR3 is built from 15 residues. CDR3 nucleotide sequence: TGTGCCAGCAGCAAACTGGGACATTCGAACACTGAAGCTTTCTTT. The encoded protein is CASSKLGHSNTEAFF.

This clone showed up just once. The gene calls are TRBV28 and TRBJ1-1; TRBD1 might be the D (5 bases). Trimming shortened V by 5 bases and J by 2 bases, and 18 bases separated the two germline ends. The germline V gene encodes CDR1 MDHEN and CDR2 SYDVKM. The CDR3 covers 16 residues. CDR3 sequence reads: CASSPTGGLINTEAFF. The CDR3 nucleotides are TGTGCCAGCAGTCCTACAGGAGGGTTAATTAACACTGAAGCTTTCTTT.

This chain joins TRBV20-1 and TRBJ2-7; a weak D match, TRBD1 (5 bases). V lost 6 bases and J 3 bases, leaving 9 bases between the germline ends. The CDR3 has 11 residues. CDR1 and CDR2 from the germline V gene are DFQATT and SNEGSKA (reference sequence). CDR3 nucleotides: TGCAGTGCCATGACAGTCTACGAGCAGTACTTC. Translated: CSAMTVYEQYF.